This T cell receptor (beta chain) was sequenced for a study of blood T cell repertoires in COVID-19. The CDR3 sequence is 15 residues long. Germline values: CDR1 SGHAT, CDR2 FQNNGV. V was trimmed by 6 bases and J by 4 bases, leaving 16 bases between them. Cohorts were determined from participant-reported clinical history. Recovered status applied to Cohort 3 donors who had two consecutive negative PCRs. It also applied to those with clearance or with symptom resolution. In the authors' workflow: Reference gene primer amplification in the assay estimated nucleated cell counts. Profiled with immunoSEQ multiplex PCR; TCRdb holds only in-frame clones, not every one. V and J calls and clone size follow that table, whereas D and trimming were derived from the DNA. Of some 420,000 clones listed, around 89% are singletons.

The source material was PBMCs or T cells enriched from blood (not recorded which). The rearrangement links TRBV11-2 to TRBJ1-3; the D gene is possibly TRBD1 (5 bases). This TCR came from a man aged 25 to 40 who had recovered from COVID-19. CDR3 in amino acids: CASSTMGLGGNTIYF. The CDR3 DNA follows: TGTGCCAGCAGTACCATGGGGCTGGGAGGAAACACCATATATTTT.